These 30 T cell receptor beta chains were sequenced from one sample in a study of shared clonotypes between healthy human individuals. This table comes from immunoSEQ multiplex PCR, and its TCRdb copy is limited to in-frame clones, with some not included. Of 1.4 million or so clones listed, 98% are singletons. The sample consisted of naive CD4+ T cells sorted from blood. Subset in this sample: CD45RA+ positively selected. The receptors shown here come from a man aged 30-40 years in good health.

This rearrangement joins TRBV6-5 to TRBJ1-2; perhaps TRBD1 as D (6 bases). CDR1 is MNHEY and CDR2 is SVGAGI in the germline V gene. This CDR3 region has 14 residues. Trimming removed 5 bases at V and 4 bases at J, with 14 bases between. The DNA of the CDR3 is TGTGCCAGCAGTAGGACAGCAGACTTCTATGGCTACACCTTC. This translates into CASSRTADFYGYTF.

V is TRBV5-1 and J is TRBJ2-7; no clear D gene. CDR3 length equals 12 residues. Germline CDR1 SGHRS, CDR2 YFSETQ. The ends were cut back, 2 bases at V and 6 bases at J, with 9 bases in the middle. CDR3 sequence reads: CASSFGVGEQYF. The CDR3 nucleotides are TGCGCCAGCAGCTTTGGAGTTGGCGAGCAGTACTTC.

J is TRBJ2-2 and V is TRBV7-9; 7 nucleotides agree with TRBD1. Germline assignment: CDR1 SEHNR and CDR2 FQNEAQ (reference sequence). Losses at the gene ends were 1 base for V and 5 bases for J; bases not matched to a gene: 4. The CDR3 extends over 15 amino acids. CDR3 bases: TGTGCCAGCAGCTTAGAGACAGGGTTGACCGGGGAGCTGTTTTTT. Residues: CASSLETGLTGELFF. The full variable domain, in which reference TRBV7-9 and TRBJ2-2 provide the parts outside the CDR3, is DTGVSQNPRHKITKRGQNVTFRCDPISEHNRLYWYRQTLGQGPEFLTYFQNEAQLEKSRLLSDRFSAERPKGSFSTLEIQRTEQGDSAMYLCASSLETGLTGELFFGEGSRLTVL.

The CDR3 loop reads CASSQDRQTSGTRPDTQYF. For the CDR3, the DNA is TGCGCCAGCAGCCAAGACCGACAGACTAGCGGGACTCGCCCAGATACGCAGTATTTT. The J gene is TRBJ2-3, the V gene TRBV4-3; 11 nucleotides line up with TRBD2. The germline V gene has CDR1 LGHNA and CDR2 YSLEER. V lost 0 bases, J lost 4 bases, and 12 bases stayed unmatched. The CDR3 is 19 residues long.

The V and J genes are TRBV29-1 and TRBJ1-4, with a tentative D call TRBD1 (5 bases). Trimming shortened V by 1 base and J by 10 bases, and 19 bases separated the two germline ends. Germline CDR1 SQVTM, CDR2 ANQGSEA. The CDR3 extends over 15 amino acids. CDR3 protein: CSVEVPREGSGKLFF. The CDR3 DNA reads TGCAGCGTTGAAGTTCCCAGGGAAGGGAGTGGAAAACTGTTTTTT.

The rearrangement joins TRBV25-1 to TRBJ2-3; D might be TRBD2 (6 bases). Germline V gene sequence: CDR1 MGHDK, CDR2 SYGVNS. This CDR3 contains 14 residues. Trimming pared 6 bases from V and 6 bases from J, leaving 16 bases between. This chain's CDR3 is CASSTFRGGDTQYF. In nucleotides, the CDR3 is TGTGCCAGCAGCACATTCCGTGGGGGGGATACGCAGTATTTT. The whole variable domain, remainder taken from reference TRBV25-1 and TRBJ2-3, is EADIYQTPRYLVIGTGKKITLECSQTMGHDKMYWYQQDPGMELHLIHYSYGVNSTEKGDLSSESTVSRIRTEHFPLTLESARPSHTSQYLCASSTFRGGDTQYFGPGTRLTVL.

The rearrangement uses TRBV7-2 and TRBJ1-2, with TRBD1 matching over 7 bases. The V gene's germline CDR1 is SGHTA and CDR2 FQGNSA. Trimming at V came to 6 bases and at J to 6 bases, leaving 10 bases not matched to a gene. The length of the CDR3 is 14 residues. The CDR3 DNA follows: TGTGCCAGCAGTCGAAACAGGGGCCGCGATGGCTACACCTTC. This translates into CASSRNRGRDGYTF.

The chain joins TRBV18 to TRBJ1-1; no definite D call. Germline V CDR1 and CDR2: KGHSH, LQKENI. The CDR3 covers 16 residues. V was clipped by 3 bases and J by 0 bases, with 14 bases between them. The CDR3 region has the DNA TGTGCCAGCTCACCTTTACGGACCACCCTGAACACTGAAGCTTTCTTT. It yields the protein CASSPLRTTLNTEAFF. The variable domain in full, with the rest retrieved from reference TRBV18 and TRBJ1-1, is NAGVMQNPRHLVRRRGQEARLRCSPMKGHSHVYWYRQLPEEGLKFMVYLQKENIIDESGMPKERFSAEFPKEGPSILRIQQVVRGDSAAYFCASSPLRTTLNTEAFFGQGTRLTVV.

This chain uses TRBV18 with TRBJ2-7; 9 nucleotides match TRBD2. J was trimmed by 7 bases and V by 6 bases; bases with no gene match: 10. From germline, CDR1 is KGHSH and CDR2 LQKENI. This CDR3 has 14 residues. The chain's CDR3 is CASSFSGSVEEQYF. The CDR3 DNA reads TGTGCCAGCTCTTTTAGCGGGAGTGTTGAAGAGCAGTACTTC.

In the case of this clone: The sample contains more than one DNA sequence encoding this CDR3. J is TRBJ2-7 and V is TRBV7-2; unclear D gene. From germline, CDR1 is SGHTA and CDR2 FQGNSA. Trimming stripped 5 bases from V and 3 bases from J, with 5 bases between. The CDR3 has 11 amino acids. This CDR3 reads CASSPSYEQYF. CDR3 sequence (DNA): TGTGCCAGCAGCCCCAGCTACGAGCAGTACTTC.

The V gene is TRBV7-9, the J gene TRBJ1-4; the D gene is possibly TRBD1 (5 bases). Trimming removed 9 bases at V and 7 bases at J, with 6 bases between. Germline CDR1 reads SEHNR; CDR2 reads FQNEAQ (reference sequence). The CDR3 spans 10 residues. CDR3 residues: CASQGEKLFF. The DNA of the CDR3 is TGTGCCAGTCAGGGTGAAAAACTGTTTTTT.

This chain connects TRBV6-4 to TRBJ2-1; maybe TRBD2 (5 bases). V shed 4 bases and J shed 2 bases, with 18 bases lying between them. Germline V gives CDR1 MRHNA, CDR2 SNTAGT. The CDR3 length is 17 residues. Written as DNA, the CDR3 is TGTGCCAGCAGTGTCACCTCTCCGGGGAGCCCCTACAATGAGCAGTTCTTC. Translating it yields CASSVTSPGSPYNEQFF.

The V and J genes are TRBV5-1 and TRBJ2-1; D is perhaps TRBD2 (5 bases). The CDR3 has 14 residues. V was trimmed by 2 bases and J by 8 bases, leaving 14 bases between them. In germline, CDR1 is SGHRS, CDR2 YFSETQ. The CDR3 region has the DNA TGCGCCAGCAGCTTACGGACTGATGACGATGAGCAGTTCTTC. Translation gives CASSLRTDDDEQFF.

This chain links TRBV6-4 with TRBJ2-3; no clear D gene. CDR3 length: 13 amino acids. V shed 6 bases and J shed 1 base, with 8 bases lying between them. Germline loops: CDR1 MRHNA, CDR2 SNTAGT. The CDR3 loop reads CASRRTGTDTQYF. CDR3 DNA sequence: TGTGCCAGCAGGAGGACGGGCACAGATACGCAGTATTTT.

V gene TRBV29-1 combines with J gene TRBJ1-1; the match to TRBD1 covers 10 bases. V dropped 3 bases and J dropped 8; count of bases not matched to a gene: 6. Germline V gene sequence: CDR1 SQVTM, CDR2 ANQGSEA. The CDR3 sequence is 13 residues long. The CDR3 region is CSVDLGQGGEAFF. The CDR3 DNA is TGCAGCGTTGATCTCGGACAGGGGGGCGAAGCTTTCTTT.

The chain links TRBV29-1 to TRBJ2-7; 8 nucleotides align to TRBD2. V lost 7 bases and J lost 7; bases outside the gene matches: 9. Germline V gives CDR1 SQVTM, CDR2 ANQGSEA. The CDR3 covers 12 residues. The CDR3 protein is CSAAGTSREQYF. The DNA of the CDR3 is TGCAGCGCAGCAGGGACTAGTAGGGAGCAGTACTTC.

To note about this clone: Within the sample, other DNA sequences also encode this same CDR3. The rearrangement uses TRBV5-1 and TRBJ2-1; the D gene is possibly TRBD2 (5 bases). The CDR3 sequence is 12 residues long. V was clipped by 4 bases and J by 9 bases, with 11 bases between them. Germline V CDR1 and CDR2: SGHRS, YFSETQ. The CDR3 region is CASSLEAGEQFF. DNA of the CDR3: TGCGCCAGCAGCCTAGAGGCGGGTGAGCAGTTCTTC.

CDR3 loop: CASSWSDEKLFF. The CDR3 bases are TGTGCCAGCAGCTGGAGTGATGAAAAACTGTTTTTT. The rearrangement uses TRBV7-9 and TRBJ1-4, with D uncertain. V lost 4 bases to trimming and J lost 6 bases, with 6 bases between them. The CDR3 is 12 residues long. The germline gives CDR1 SEHNR, CDR2 FQNEAQ (reference sequence).

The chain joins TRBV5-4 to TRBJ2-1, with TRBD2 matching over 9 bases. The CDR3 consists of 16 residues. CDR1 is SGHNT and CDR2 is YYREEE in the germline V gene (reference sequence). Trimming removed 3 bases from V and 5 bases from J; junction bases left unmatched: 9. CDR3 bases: TGTGCCAGCAGCTCGGGGATGGCTAGCGGGAACAATGAGCAGTTCTTC. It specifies CASSSGMASGNNEQFF.

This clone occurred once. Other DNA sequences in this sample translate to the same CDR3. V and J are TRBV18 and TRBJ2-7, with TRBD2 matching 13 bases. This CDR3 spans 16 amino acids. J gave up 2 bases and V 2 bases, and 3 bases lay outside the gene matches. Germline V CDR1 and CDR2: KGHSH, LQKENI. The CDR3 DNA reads TGTGCCAGCTCACCAGGACTAGCGGGAGTGACCTACGAGCAGTACTTC. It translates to CASSPGLAGVTYEQYF.

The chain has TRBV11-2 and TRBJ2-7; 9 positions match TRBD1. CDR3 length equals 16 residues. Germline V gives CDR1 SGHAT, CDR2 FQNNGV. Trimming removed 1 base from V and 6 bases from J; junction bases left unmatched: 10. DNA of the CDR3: TGTGCCAGCAGCTTAGGGAGGGGGACAGGGCTAGGCGAGCAGTACTTC. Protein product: CASSLGRGTGLGEQYF.

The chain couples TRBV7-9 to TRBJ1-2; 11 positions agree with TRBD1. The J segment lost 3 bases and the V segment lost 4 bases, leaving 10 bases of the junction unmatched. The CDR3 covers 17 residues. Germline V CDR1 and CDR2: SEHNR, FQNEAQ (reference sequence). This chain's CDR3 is CASSSRDRGSQDYGYTF. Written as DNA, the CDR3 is TGTGCCAGCAGCTCCCGGGACAGGGGGAGTCAGGACTATGGCTACACCTTC.

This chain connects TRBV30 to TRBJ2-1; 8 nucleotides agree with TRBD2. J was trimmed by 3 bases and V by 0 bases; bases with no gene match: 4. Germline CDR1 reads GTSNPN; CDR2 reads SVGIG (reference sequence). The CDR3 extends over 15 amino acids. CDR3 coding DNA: TGTGCCTGGAGTGTCTCGGGAGGGCTCTACAATGAGCAGTTCTTC. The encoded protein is CAWSVSGGLYNEQFF.

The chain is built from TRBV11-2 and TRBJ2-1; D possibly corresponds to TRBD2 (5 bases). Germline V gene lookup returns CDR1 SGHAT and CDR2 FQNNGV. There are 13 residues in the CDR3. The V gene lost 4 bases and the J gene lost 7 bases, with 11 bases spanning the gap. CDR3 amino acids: CASSSASTNEQFF. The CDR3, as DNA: TGTGCCAGCAGCTCCGCTAGCACGAATGAGCAGTTCTTC.

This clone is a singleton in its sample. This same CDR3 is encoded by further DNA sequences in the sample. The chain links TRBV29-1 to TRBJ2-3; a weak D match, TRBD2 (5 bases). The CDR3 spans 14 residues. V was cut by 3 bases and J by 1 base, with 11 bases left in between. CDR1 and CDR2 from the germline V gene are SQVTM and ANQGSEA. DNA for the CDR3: TGCAGCGTTGAGTCCGGGGTTGGCACAGATACGCAGTATTTT. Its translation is CSVESGVGTDTQYF.

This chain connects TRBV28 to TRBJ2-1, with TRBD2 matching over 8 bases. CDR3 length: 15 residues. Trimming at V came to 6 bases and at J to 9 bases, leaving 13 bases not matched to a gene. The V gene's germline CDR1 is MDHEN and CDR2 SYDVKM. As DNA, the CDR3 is TGTGCCAGCAGCCTATCTCAGCGGGAGCGCCGTGAGCAGTTCTTC. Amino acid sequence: CASSLSQRERREQFF.

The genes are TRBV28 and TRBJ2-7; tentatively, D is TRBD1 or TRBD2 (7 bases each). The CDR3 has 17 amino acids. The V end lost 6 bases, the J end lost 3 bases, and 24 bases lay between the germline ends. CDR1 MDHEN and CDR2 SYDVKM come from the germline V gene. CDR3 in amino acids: CASRYATGGQRDYEQYF. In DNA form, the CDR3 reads TGTGCCAGCAGGTATGCAACGGGGGGACAGCGAGACTACGAGCAGTACTTC.

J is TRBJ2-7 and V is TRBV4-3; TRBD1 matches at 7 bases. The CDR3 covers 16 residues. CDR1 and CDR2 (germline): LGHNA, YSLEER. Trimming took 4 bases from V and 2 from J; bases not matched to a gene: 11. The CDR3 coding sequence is TGCGCCAGCAGCCGAGAAATGACAGGGTTTGCCTACGAGCAGTACTTC. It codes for CASSREMTGFAYEQYF.

The CDR3 DNA reads TGTGCCAGCAGTTACCGGACAGGGAATCCCACCGGGGAGCTGTTTTTT. This encodes CASSYRTGNPTGELFF. The chain is built from TRBV6-6 and TRBJ2-2; 8 positions match TRBD1. V shed 2 bases and J 4 bases; nucleotides not matched to a gene: 6. This CDR3 has 16 residues. In germline, CDR1 is MNHNY, CDR2 SVGAGI (reference sequence).

CDR3 DNA sequence: TGTGCCTGGAGTGTAAGGGGGGGCGTTTTAGATAATCAGCCCCAGCATTTT. This codes for CAWSVRGGVLDNQPQHF. This chain joins TRBV30 and TRBJ1-5; D may be TRBD1 (6 bases). The CDR3 extends over 17 amino acids. V was trimmed by 0 bases and J by 4 bases, leaving 19 bases between them. CDR1 is GTSNPN and CDR2 is SVGIG in the germline V gene (reference sequence).